The rows below give T cell receptor beta chains drawn from one sample of a study of Graves' ophthalmopathy and Graves' hyperthyroidism. Via MiXCR, TCRdb re-called the multiplex PCR reads, giving one row per CDR3 protein. This table holds hundreds of thousands of distinct CDR3 sequences, approximately 40% found once. Sequenced sample: peripheral blood. These receptor sequences come from an adult man with Graves' ophthalmopathy. Each CDR3 is given with its conserved first and last residue. The D gene is left open where the match is weak. Clone sizes are given selectively: once, few, many, or a class where the clone is expanded.

abundance	v_gene	d_gene	j_gene	CDR3aa	CDR3nt
many	TRBV11-2	TRBD1	TRBJ1-6	CASSATGLDKGSPLHF	TGTGCCAGCAGCGCGACAGGGTTAGATAAGGGTTCACCCCTCCACTTT
few	TRBV25-1	.	TRBJ2-2	CASSVDLMGGELFF	TGTGCCAGCAGCGTGGACCTAATGGGCGGGGAGCTGTTTTTT
.	TRBV25-1	.	TRBJ2-6	CASSQFKGSGANVLTF	TGTGCCAGCAGCCAGTTTAAGGGCTCTGGGGCCAACGTCCTGACTTTC
.	TRBV12-3/TRBV12-4	TRBD1	TRBJ1-5	CASSVETGDYNEQHF	TGTGCCAGCAGTGTAGAGACAGGGGATTACAATGAGCAGCATTTT
.	TRBV6-5	TRBD1	TRBJ1-2	CASSEPGQDRGYTF	TGTGCCAGCAGTGAGCCTGGACAGGACCGGGGCTACACCTTC
few	TRBV20-1	.	TRBJ2-7	CSASVFYEQYF	TGCAGTGCTAGCGTATTCTACGAGCAGTACTTC
few	TRBV19	.	TRBJ2-5	CASSIGVTGVLGGTQYF	TGTGCCAGTAGTATAGGTGTCACCGGGGTTCTCGGAGGGACCCAGTACTTC
many	TRBV7-9	.	TRBJ1-4	CASSPSSQRPTNEKLFF	TGTGCCAGCAGCCCAAGTAGCCAGCGGCCAACTAATGAAAAACTGTTTTTT
.	TRBV10-2	.	TRBJ1-5	CASSPPGISNQPQHF	TGTGCCAGCTCACCACCGGGGATTAGCAATCAGCCCCAGCATTTT
.	TRBV6-5	.	TRBJ2-5	CASSYSIPGETQYF	TGTGCCAGCAGTTACTCGATCCCCGGAGAGACCCAGTACTTC
.	TRBV13	.	TRBJ1-2	CASSPLRGDYGYTF	TGTGCCAGCAGCCCGTTGAGGGGCGACTATGGCTACACCTTC
few	TRBV7-9	.	TRBJ1-5	CASSSFSNQPQHF	TGTGCCAGCAGCTCCTTTAGCAATCAGCCCCAGCATTTT
many	TRBV29-1	.	TRBJ2-7	CSVLGYEQYF	TGCAGCGTTCTGGGCTACGAGCAGTACTTC
once	TRBV20-1	TRBD2	TRBJ2-7	CSVMGPSGGAHYEQYF	TGCAGCGTAATGGGGCCTAGCGGGGGGGCGCACTACGAGCAGTACTTC
.	TRBV19	.	TRBJ1-1	CASRSGGGEAFF	TGTGCCAGTAGGAGCGGAGGGGGTGAAGCTTTCTTT
many	TRBV20-1	.	TRBJ2-5	CSARDRVETQYF	TGCAGTGCTAGAGATCGTGTGGAGACCCAGTACTTC
many	TRBV29-1	.	TRBJ1-1	CSVVPGNTEAFF	TGCAGCGTTGTTCCTGGGAACACTGAAGCTTTCTTT
many	TRBV7-9	.	TRBJ1-6	CASIGADNSPLHF	TGTGCCAGCATCGGAGCGGATAATTCACCCCTCCACTTT
many	TRBV2	.	TRBJ2-5	CASSDPNESSQYF	TGTGCCAGCAGTGACCCGAACGAGTCGTCCCAGTACTTC
many	TRBV11-3	.	TRBJ1-1	CASSSTGSGTEAFF	TGTGCCAGCAGCTCCACAGGGTCTGGCACTGAAGCTTTCTTT
few	TRBV12-3/TRBV12-4	TRBD1	TRBJ1-4	CASSPGQGIEKLFF	TGTGCCAGCAGTCCCGGACAGGGGATTGAAAAACTGTTTTTT
.	TRBV10-1	TRBD1	TRBJ1-4	CASSETQERDRGFNEKLFF	TGCGCCAGCAGTGAAACACAGGAGCGGGACAGGGGGTTTAATGAAAAACTGTTTTTT
few	TRBV29-1	TRBD1	TRBJ1-5	CSARGTGYTGNQPQHF	TGCAGTGCTCGTGGGACAGGGTATACGGGCAATCAGCCCCAGCATTTT
.	TRBV29-1	.	TRBJ2-5	CSVELRGRETQYF	TGCAGCGTTGAATTGCGGGGGCGAGAGACCCAGTACTTC
many	TRBV6-4	.	TRBJ2-6	CASSPPGSGANVLTF	TGTGCCAGCAGCCCCCCAGGGAGTGGGGCCAACGTCCTGACTTTC
.	TRBV2	.	TRBJ1-4	CARPTGPDEKLFF	TGTGCTAGACCTACAGGGCCCGATGAAAAACTGTTTTTT